The 19 T cell receptor beta chains listed next were all sequenced from one sample in a study of T cell repertoires in ileal Crohn's disease. Stated time point: neoterminal ileum biopsy at postoperative endoscopy, about 6 months after surgery. Method: immunoSEQ multiplex PCR; TCRdb's copy keeps in-frame clones and lacks some. There are under 2,000 clones in the sample; about four fifths occur only once, and 7% lies in the top ten. Sequenced input: ileal tissue. These receptors all come from an adult with Crohn's disease.

The V call is TRBV28, the J call TRBJ2-2, with D possibly TRBD1 on 6 matching bases. Deletions cut 9 bases from V and 4 bases from J, with 15 bases between. The germline V gene has CDR1 MDHEN and CDR2 SYDVKM. CDR3 length equals 14 residues. The CDR3 spells CASDPGHVTGELFF. The CDR3, as DNA: TGTGCCAGTGACCCGGGACACGTCACCGGGGAGCTGTTTTTT.

The chain uses TRBV7-8 and TRBJ2-3; 14 nucleotides match TRBD2. CDR1 SGHVS and CDR2 FQNEAQ come from the germline V gene. This CDR3 contains 16 residues. J lost 7 bases, V lost 4 bases, and 7 bases had no gene match. Here the CDR3 DNA reads TGTGCCAGCAGCTACGGGACTAGCGGGGGAGAGAATACGCAGTATTTT. It specifies CASSYGTSGGENTQYF.

The rearrangement joins TRBV6-5 to TRBJ1-3; D possibly corresponds to TRBD1 (6 bases). Trimming shortened V by 0 bases and J by 2 bases, and 8 bases separated the two germline ends. The germline gives CDR1 MNHEY, CDR2 SVGAGI. The CDR3 is 15 residues long. The CDR3 is CASSYSQGPGNTIYF. Here the CDR3 DNA reads TGTGCCAGCAGTTACTCACAGGGCCCTGGAAACACCATATATTTT.

The chain couples TRBV19 to TRBJ1-6; a possible D gene is TRBD1 (6 bases). Germline V gene lookup returns CDR1 LNHDA and CDR2 SQIVND (reference sequence). The V gene lost 0 bases and the J gene lost 9 bases, with 12 bases spanning the gap. CDR3 length equals 15 residues. DNA of the CDR3: TGTGCCAGTAGTATAGATGCAGGGGTTGGTTCACCCCTCCACTTT. Its translation is CASSIDAGVGSPLHF.

The rearrangement links TRBV7-3 to TRBJ1-2; D may be TRBD1 (6 bases). The CDR3 has 17 amino acids. The germline V gene has CDR1 SGHTA and CDR2 FQGTGA. V was clipped by 2 bases and J by 2 bases, with 18 bases between them. The CDR3 sequence: CASSLFLRTDPNYGYTF. CDR3 coding DNA: TGTGCCAGCAGCTTATTTCTCCGGACAGATCCAAACTATGGCTACACCTTC.

The chain couples TRBV29-1 to TRBJ2-1, with 10 bases aligning to TRBD1. Trimming removed 6 bases from V and 8 bases from J; junction bases left unmatched: 7. The CDR3 sequence is 13 residues long. Germline lookup yields CDR1 SQVTM and CDR2 ANQGSEA. The chain's CDR3 is CSVRTGGSDEQFF. The CDR3 DNA reads as TGCAGCGTACGGACAGGGGGTTCGGATGAGCAGTTCTTC.

The chain employs TRBV6-4 and TRBJ1-1; no definite D call. V was clipped by 2 bases and J by 2 bases, with 6 bases between them. Germline values: CDR1 MRHNA, CDR2 SNTAGT. The CDR3 has 13 amino acids. This chain's CDR3 is CASSDQANTEAFF. The DNA for the CDR3 is TGTGCCAGCAGTGACCAAGCAAACACTGAAGCTTTCTTT.

The chain has TRBV5-6 and TRBJ2-7; the D gene is possibly TRBD1 (5 bases). Germline loops: CDR1 SGHDT, CDR2 YYEEEE. V was clipped by 1 base and J by 6 bases, with 17 bases between them. CDR3 length equals 15 residues. The CDR3 DNA follows: TGTGCCAGCAGCTTGTTATGGGGCCTCTTGGGCGAGCAGTACTTC. Amino acid sequence: CASSLLWGLLGEQYF.

This clone is hyperexpanded within its sample. V usage is TRBV2 and J usage is TRBJ2-7; TRBD2 agrees at 8 bases. The CDR3 has 13 residues. Germline V lookup: CDR1 SNHLY, CDR2 FYNNEI. CDR3 nucleotide sequence: TGTCGGCCGGGGGGGACAAATTCCTACGAGCAGTACTTC. It is translated as CRPGGTNSYEQYF.

V usage is TRBV5-6 and J usage is TRBJ1-2; TRBD1 matches at 9 bases. CDR3 length: 14 amino acids. V gave up 4 bases and J gave up 7 bases; unmatched junction bases: 8. Germline CDR1 and CDR2: SGHDT and YYEEEE. The CDR3 nucleotides are TGTGCCAGCAGCCCCGGGACAGGGTTATTTGGCTACACCTTC. Amino acid sequence: CASSPGTGLFGYTF.

The chain has TRBV23-1 and TRBJ1-1, with 10 bases fitting TRBD1. TRBV23-1 falls under the ORF class, with uncertain function. J lost 4 bases, V lost 4 bases, and 15 bases had no gene match. The CDR3 totals 18 residues. The CDR3 DNA reads TGCGCCAGCAGTCTCTCCTCCGGGACAGGGGCCTGGGGCACTGAAGCTTTCTTT. Protein product: CASSLSSGTGAWGTEAFF.

V and J are TRBV27 and TRBJ2-1, with TRBD2 matching 7 bases. With V trimmed by 5 bases and J by 4 bases, 8 bases remained unmatched. CDR3 length equals 15 residues. The germline CDR1 and CDR2 sequences are MNHEY and SMNVEV (reference sequence). In DNA, the CDR3 is TGTGCCAGCAGTCCATACCTAGCGGCTTACAATGAGCAGTTCTTC. It codes for CASSPYLAAYNEQFF.

The chain's CDR3 is CASSLGSTRSLFEAFF. The CDR3, as DNA: TGTGCCAGCAGCTTAGGTTCGACCAGGTCCCTTTTTGAAGCTTTCTTT. V and J are TRBV11-1 and TRBJ1-1; D is undetermined. Trimming removed 1 base at V and 7 bases at J, with 19 bases between. The CDR3 covers 16 residues. In germline, CDR1 is SGHAT, CDR2 FQDESV (reference sequence).

The chain recombines TRBV27 with TRBJ2-1; 9 bases fit TRBD2. Losses at the gene ends were 3 bases for V and 5 bases for J; bases not matched to a gene: 8. The CDR3 is 16 residues long. Germline V gene lookup returns CDR1 MNHEY and CDR2 SMNVEV (reference sequence). As DNA, the CDR3 is TGTGCCAGCAGTTTTCGGTCGACTAGCGGCCACAATGAGCAGTTCTTC. Translation gives CASSFRSTSGHNEQFF.

The J gene is TRBJ2-7, the V gene TRBV18, with no clear D. Germline V gene data show CDR1 as KGHSH and CDR2 as LQKENI. V dropped 2 bases and J dropped 6 bases, with 14 bases sitting between them. The CDR3 totals 14 residues. CDR3 bases: TGTGCCAGCTCACCATCGTCGGCGGCTTCCGAGCAGTACTTC. Amino acid sequence: CASSPSSAASEQYF.

Only one count was recorded for this clone. The V gene is TRBV11-3, the J gene TRBJ2-3; 7 bases fit TRBD2. The CDR3 runs 12 residues. V shed 5 bases, J shed 4 bases, and the junction held 0 bases outside the gene matches. Looked up from germline, CDR1 is SGHNT and CDR2 is YENEEA. The CDR3 loop reads CASSRGADTQYF. In DNA form, the CDR3 reads TGTGCCAGCAGCCGGGGGGCAGATACGCAGTATTTT.

V and J are TRBV6-1 and TRBJ1-4; D is possibly TRBD1 (6 bases). V lost 5 bases and J 7 bases, leaving 14 bases between the germline ends. Germline CDR1 is MNHNS and CDR2 is SASEGT. This CDR3 is built from 14 residues. The CDR3 DNA reads as TGTGCCAGCAGTCCGGGACATTTCTCTGAAAAACTGTTTTTT. It translates to CASSPGHFSEKLFF.

V is TRBV7-3 and J is TRBJ2-3; no clear D. Trimming left V 5 bases short and J 0 bases short, with 15 bases between. Germline CDR1 SGHTA, CDR2 FQGTGA. The CDR3 loop spans 16 amino acids. The CDR3: CASSPQAKPSTDTQYF. The CDR3 nucleotides are TGTGCCAGCAGCCCCCAGGCAAAGCCTAGCACAGATACGCAGTATTTT.

This chain uses TRBV5-1 with TRBJ2-5; 7 bases agree with TRBD1. The germline CDR1 and CDR2 sequences are SGHRS and YFSETQ. With 3 bases clipped from V and 5 bases from J, the junction kept 4 bases outside the gene matches. The CDR3 length is 13 residues. Here the CDR3 reads CASSWGQRETQYF. The CDR3 region has the DNA TGCGCCAGCAGCTGGGGACAGAGGGAGACCCAGTACTTC.